The next 3 T cell receptor beta chains were all read from a single sample in a study of T cell responses to AZD1222 COVID-19 vaccine. Sequenced by immunoSEQ multiplex PCR; TCRdb stores in-frame clones only, minus some. The sample lists 120,000 to 150,000 clones, about 93% occurring once. The material sequenced was peripheral blood, taken on day 0 of AZD1222 vaccination. The receptors stem from an adult in good health.

This chain connects TRBV24-1 to TRBJ2-3; 10 bases are a match to TRBD2. V lost 1 base to trimming and J lost 2 bases; unmatched junction nucleotides: 2. This CDR3 is built from 16 residues. Per germline, CDR1 KGHDR and CDR2 SFDVKD. CDR3 amino acids: CATSDFTSGTTDTQYF. The CDR3 nucleotides are TGTGCCACCAGTGATTTTACTAGCGGGACCACAGATACGCAGTATTTT.

This chain connects TRBV5-1 to TRBJ2-5; D may be TRBD1 (6 bases). Trimming removed 3 bases from V and 2 bases from J, with 11 bases in between. This CDR3 is 14 amino acids long. CDR1 and CDR2 from the germline V gene are SGHRS and YFSETQ. The CDR3 DNA reads as TGCGCCAGCAGCTATAGGACAGAGCAAGAGACCCAGTACTTC. Encoded protein: CASSYRTEQETQYF.

The V gene is TRBV30, the J gene TRBJ2-3; tentative D call: TRBD1 (6 bases). The CDR3 length is 10 residues. Trimming stripped 5 bases from V and 11 bases from J, with 11 bases between. Germline V CDR1 and CDR2: GTSNPN, SVGIG (reference sequence). CDR3 coding DNA: TGTGCCTGGCGCCGAGGGGGGCAGTATTTT. It yields the protein CAWRRGGQYF.